The 10 T cell receptor beta chains in this list originate from one sample, sequenced in a study of radiotherapy plus CTLA-4 blockade in lung cancer. Clones were sequenced by immunoSEQ multiplex PCR, and TCRdb holds only the in-frame ones, with some missing. Among approximately 75,000 clones listed, around 80% were seen once. Sequencing was performed on peripheral blood, taken from a patient treated with radiotherapy plus ipilimumab. The source of these receptors is a human donor with non-small cell lung cancer who had a complete response to radiotherapy plus ipilimumab.

The chain carries TRBV10-1 and TRBJ2-5; 10 bases agree with TRBD2. V dropped 3 bases and J dropped 4; count of bases not matched to a gene: 5. The CDR3 totals 15 residues. Germline V lookup: CDR1 WNHNN, CDR2 SYGVQD (reference sequence). Here the CDR3 DNA reads TGCGCCAGCAGTGAAGGGTCTAGCGGGAGAGAGACCCAGTACTTC. Residues: CASSEGSSGRETQYF.

The chain has TRBV7-2 and TRBJ1-2; D is perhaps TRBD1 (6 bases). V was trimmed by 6 bases and J by 2 bases, leaving 16 bases between them. Germline V gene lookup returns CDR1 SGHTA and CDR2 FQGNSA. The CDR3 spans 15 residues. The CDR3: CASSRSDRLNYGYTF. The CDR3 DNA reads TGTGCCAGCAGTAGGAGTGACAGGTTGAACTATGGCTACACCTTC.

The chain couples TRBV6-6 to TRBJ2-2; D gene unclear. Germline CDR1 is MNHNY and CDR2 is SVGAGI (reference sequence). Trimming shortened V by 4 bases and J by 8 bases, and 8 bases separated the two germline ends. The CDR3 contains 12 residues. DNA for the CDR3: TGTGCCAGCAGTTCCCCCGGGGGGGAGCTGTTTTTT. This gives the protein CASSSPGGELFF.

The chain employs TRBV18 and TRBJ1-6, with D possibly being TRBD1 (6 bases). The CDR3 consists of 15 residues. Trimming took 5 bases from V and 9 from J, leaving 17 bases between them. Germline V lookup: CDR1 KGHSH, CDR2 LQKENI. CDR3 loop: CASSAQGALGSPLHF. DNA for the CDR3: TGTGCCAGCTCAGCACAGGGTGCTCTCGGTTCACCCCTCCACTTT.

The CDR3 region has the DNA TGTGCCAGCAGTGAGGGGGGTAGTTTTTTCTATGGCTACACCTTC. It specifies CASSEGGSFFYGYTF. The V call is TRBV6-1, the J call TRBJ1-2, with a possible D match to TRBD1 (5 bases). Germline CDR1 is MNHNS and CDR2 is SASEGT. Trimming took 3 bases from V and 4 from J, leaving 15 bases between them. This CDR3 contains 15 residues.

This clone was seen a single time. This chain links TRBV10-3 with TRBJ1-5, with 8 bases fitting TRBD1. V dropped 6 bases and J dropped 1; count of bases not matched to a gene: 2. The CDR3 is 14 amino acids. Germline loops: CDR1 ENHRY, CDR2 SYGVKD. The CDR3 loop reads CAIRQGDSNQPQHF. DNA of the CDR3: TGTGCCATCAGACAGGGGGACAGCAATCAGCCCCAGCATTTT.

The genes are TRBV4-3 and TRBJ1-2; D is undetermined. The CDR3 runs 13 residues. V was clipped by 0 bases and J by 2 bases, with 4 bases between them. Per the germline V gene, CDR1 is LGHNA and CDR2 is YSLEER. Here the CDR3 reads CASSQERNYGYTF. The CDR3 nucleotides read TGCGCCAGCAGCCAAGAGAGGAACTATGGCTACACCTTC.

Written as DNA, the CDR3 is TGTGCCAGCAGCTCAGCTGGACAGGGGAGACACCAGTACTTC. Protein: CASSSAGQGRHQYF. The chain joins TRBV5-6 to TRBJ2-5, with 9 positions matching TRBD1. Trimming took 3 bases from V and 10 from J; bases not matched to a gene: 10. This CDR3 has 14 residues. Germline CDR1 SGHDT, CDR2 YYEEEE.

The CDR3 DNA reads as TGTGCCAGCAGCTTAGAAGGGTGGTGGGCTGGGGCCAACGTCCTGACTTTC. It yields the protein CASSLEGWWAGANVLTF. This chain uses TRBV11-3 with TRBJ2-6, with D uncertain. Trimming left V 0 bases short and J 2 bases short, with 11 bases between. This CDR3 has 17 amino acids. Germline CDR1 SGHNT, CDR2 YENEEA.

This clone was counted once. The CDR3 DNA follows: TGCGCCAGCAGCGTGGAGACAGGGAAAGCTTTCTTT. It is translated as CASSVETGKAFF. This chain connects TRBV5-1 to TRBJ1-1; 7 bases line up with TRBD1. This CDR3 spans 12 amino acids. V was clipped by 4 bases and J by 9 bases; unmatched bases: 6. Germline V gene sequence: CDR1 SGHRS, CDR2 YFSETQ.